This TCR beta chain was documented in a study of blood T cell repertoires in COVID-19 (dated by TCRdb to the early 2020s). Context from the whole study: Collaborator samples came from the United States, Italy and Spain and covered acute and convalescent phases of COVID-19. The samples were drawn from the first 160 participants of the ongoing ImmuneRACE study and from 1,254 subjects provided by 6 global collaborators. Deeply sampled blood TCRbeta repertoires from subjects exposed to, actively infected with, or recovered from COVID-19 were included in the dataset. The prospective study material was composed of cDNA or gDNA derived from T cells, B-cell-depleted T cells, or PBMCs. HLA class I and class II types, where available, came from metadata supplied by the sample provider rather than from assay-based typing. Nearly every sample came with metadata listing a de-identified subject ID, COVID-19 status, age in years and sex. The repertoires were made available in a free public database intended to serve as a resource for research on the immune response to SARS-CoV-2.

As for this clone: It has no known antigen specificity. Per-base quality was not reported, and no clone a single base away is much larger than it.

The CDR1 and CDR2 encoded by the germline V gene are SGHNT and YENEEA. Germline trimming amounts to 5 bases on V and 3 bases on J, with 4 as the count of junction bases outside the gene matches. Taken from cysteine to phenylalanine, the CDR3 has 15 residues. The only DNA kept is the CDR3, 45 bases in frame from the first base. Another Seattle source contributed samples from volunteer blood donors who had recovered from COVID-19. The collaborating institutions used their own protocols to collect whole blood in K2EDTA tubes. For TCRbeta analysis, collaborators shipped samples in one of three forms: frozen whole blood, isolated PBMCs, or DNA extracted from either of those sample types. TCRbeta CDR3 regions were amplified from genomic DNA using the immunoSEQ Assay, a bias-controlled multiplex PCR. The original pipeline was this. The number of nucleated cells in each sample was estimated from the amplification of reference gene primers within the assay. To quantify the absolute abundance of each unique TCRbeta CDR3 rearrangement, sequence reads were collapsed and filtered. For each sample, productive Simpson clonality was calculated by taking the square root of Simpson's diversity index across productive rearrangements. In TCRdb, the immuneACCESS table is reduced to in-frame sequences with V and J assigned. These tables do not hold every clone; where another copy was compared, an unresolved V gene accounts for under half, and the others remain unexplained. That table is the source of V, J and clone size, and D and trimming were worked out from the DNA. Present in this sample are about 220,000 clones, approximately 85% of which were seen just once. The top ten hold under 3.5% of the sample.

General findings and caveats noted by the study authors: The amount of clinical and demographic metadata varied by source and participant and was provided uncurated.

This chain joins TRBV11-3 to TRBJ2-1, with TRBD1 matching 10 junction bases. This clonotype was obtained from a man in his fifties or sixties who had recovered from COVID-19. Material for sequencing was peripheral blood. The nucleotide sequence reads TGTGCCAGCAGCCCACGGACAGGGGGCTACAATGAGCAGTTCTTC. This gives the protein CASSPRTGGYNEQFF.